These 32 T cell receptor beta chains share one sample of origin, sequenced in a study of cytomegalovirus exposure and HLA in healthy donors. PCR primers comprised 60 Vbeta and 13 Jbeta primers. Some clones are missing from TCRdb's copy, which holds only in-frame ones; the method was immunoSEQ multiplex PCR. The sample lists under 200,000 clones, 80% to 85% seen once, with 7.5% to 9.5% in the top ten. Sequencing was carried out using PBMCs. The receptors originated from a male donor in good health and CMV-seropositive.

This chain connects TRBV25-1 to TRBJ2-2, with TRBD1 matching over 10 bases. Losses at the gene ends were 2 bases for V and 3 bases for J; bases not matched to a gene: 3. The CDR3 is made up of 16 amino acids. Germline-derived CDR1 and CDR2 are MGHDK and SYGVNS. CDR3 residues: CASSELGTGDTGELFF. CDR3 coding DNA: TGTGCCAGCAGTGAACTCGGGACAGGGGACACCGGGGAGCTGTTTTTT.

The chain carries TRBV2 and TRBJ1-1; D remains ambiguous. The CDR3 contains 11 residues. Germline V gene data show CDR1 as SNHLY and CDR2 as FYNNEI. Trimming shortened V by 8 bases and J by 3 bases, and 7 bases separated the two germline ends. CDR3 sequence (DNA): TGTGCCAGCGACCGGGACACTGAAGCTTTCTTT. Protein: CASDRDTEAFF.

This clone was observed a single time. V usage is TRBV5-6 and J usage is TRBJ2-1; D uncertain. CDR3 length: 16 residues. The germline gives CDR1 SGHDT, CDR2 YYEEEE. V lost 0 bases and J 0 bases, leaving 10 bases between the germline ends. In DNA form, the CDR3 reads TGTGCCAGCAGCTTGGACTGGCGGAGCTCCTACAATGAGCAGTTCTTC. Translated, it gives CASSLDWRSSYNEQFF. The complete variable domain, with remaining parts taken from reference TRBV5-6 and TRBJ2-1, reads DAGVTQSPTHLIKTRGQQVTLRCSPKSGHDTVSWYQQALGQGPQFIFQYYEEEERQRGNFPDRFSGHQFPNYSSELNVNALLLGDSALYLCASSLDWRSSYNEQFFGPGTRLTVL.

This chain uses TRBV7-2 with TRBJ2-7; D not resolved. Trimming cost V 5 bases and J 2 bases, with 7 bases left between them. The germline CDR1 and CDR2 sequences are SGHTA and FQGNSA. This CDR3 is built from 12 residues. The CDR3 DNA sequence: TGTGCCAGCAGCCCAAACACCTACGAGCAGTACTTC. This codes for CASSPNTYEQYF.

The V call is TRBV10-3, the J call TRBJ2-7, with 13 nucleotides matching TRBD2. Germline V CDR1 and CDR2: ENHRY, SYGVKD. This CDR3 has 15 residues. The trim removed 6 bases at V and 7 bases at J, leaving 9 bases unmatched. CDR3 amino acids: CAIRPLGTSGTEQYF. DNA of the CDR3: TGTGCCATCAGGCCCCTAGGGACTAGCGGGACGGAGCAGTACTTC.

This sequence joins TRBV27 and TRBJ2-7, with a tentative D call TRBD2 (6 bases). The CDR3 is 13 residues long. Germline CDR1 reads MNHEY; CDR2 reads SMNVEV (reference sequence). Deletions cut 8 bases from V and 2 bases from J, with 13 bases between. The CDR3 loop reads CASSHGGAYEQYF. The CDR3 DNA follows: TGTGCCAGCTCCCACGGGGGAGCCTACGAGCAGTACTTC.

V usage is TRBV7-6 and J usage is TRBJ2-3, with D maybe TRBD2 (6 bases). The germline V and J ends were trimmed by 1 base and 2 bases, with 13 bases remaining between them. Germline CDR1 is SGHVS and CDR2 is FNYEAQ. This CDR3 is 16 amino acids long. This CDR3 reads CASSLGLGGFTDTQYF. For the CDR3, the DNA is TGTGCCAGCAGCTTAGGACTGGGAGGTTTCACAGATACGCAGTATTTT.

Worth noting for this clone: Relative to the germline gene, one junction end is altered; a read error may explain this. The CDR3 sequence: CASSAQVQISGANGLTF. In DNA form, the CDR3 reads TGTGCCAGCAGTGCTCAGGTTCAGATCTCTGGGGCCAACGGCCTGACTTTC. V usage is TRBV6-1 and J usage is TRBJ2-6; tentatively, D is TRBD1 (5 bases). This CDR3 is 17 amino acids long. Per germline, CDR1 MNHNS and CDR2 SASEGT.

This clone was counted between two and nine times. The CDR3 here is CASSRASGIGEQYF. The CDR3 DNA is TGTGCCAGCTCACGGGCTAGCGGGATTGGCGAGCAGTACTTC. The rearrangement links TRBV18 to TRBJ2-7, with 9 bases lining up with TRBD2. The trim removed 4 bases at V and 6 bases at J, leaving 7 bases unmatched. Germline V gene data show CDR1 as KGHSH and CDR2 as LQKENI. The CDR3 is made up of 14 amino acids.

The CDR3, as DNA: TGTGCCAGCAGCAGGGTCGGCCTCTATGGCTACACCTTC. Residues: CASSRVGLYGYTF. The chain recombines TRBV27 with TRBJ1-2; D is perhaps TRBD1 (5 bases). Per the germline V gene, CDR1 is MNHEY and CDR2 is SMNVEV (reference sequence). CDR3 length equals 13 residues. V was shortened by 6 bases and J by 4 bases, with 12 bases between the two germline ends.

The chain carries TRBV2 and TRBJ1-5; a possible D gene is TRBD1 (6 bases). Germline-derived CDR1 and CDR2 are SNHLY and FYNNEI. The CDR3 is made up of 15 amino acids. V lost 6 bases and J lost 0, with 12 bases in between. CDR3 DNA sequence: TGTGCCAGCAGGCGCAGGGACAATAGCAATCAGCCCCAGCATTTT. This translates into CASRRRDNSNQPQHF.

The chain links TRBV5-1 to TRBJ1-4, with D maybe TRBD1 (6 bases). The CDR3 is made up of 14 amino acids. The germline V gene encodes CDR1 SGHRS and CDR2 YFSETQ. The V end was cut by 2 bases, the J end by 6 bases, with 11 bases between. The CDR3 spells CASSFSGVDEKLFF. In nucleotides, the CDR3 is TGCGCCAGCAGCTTTTCAGGGGTGGATGAAAAACTGTTTTTT.

The chain employs TRBV7-9 and TRBJ1-1; the D gene is possibly TRBD1 (6 bases). CDR1 is SEHNR and CDR2 is FQNEAQ in the germline V gene (reference sequence). CDR3 length equals 15 residues. Deletions cut 3 bases from V and 5 bases from J, with 16 bases between. CDR3 DNA: TGTGCCAGCAGCTTGTTAGACAGGCGTGGGACTGAAGCTTTCTTT. Encoded protein: CASSLLDRRGTEAFF.

The chain couples TRBV18 to TRBJ1-1, with 8 positions matching TRBD1. The CDR3 totals 12 residues. CDR1 is KGHSH, CDR2 LQKENI, per germline. The ends lost 3 bases at V and 11 bases at J; junction bases unmatched: 5. CDR3 nucleotides: TGTGCCAGCTCACCCTACGACAGGGGCGCTTTCTTT. This encodes CASSPYDRGAFF.

V gene TRBV5-4 combines with J gene TRBJ2-1, with 7 nucleotides matching TRBD1. V lost 4 bases to trimming and J lost 5 bases; unmatched junction nucleotides: 12. The CDR3 spans 16 residues. Germline assignment: CDR1 SGHNT and CDR2 YYREEE (reference sequence). Here the CDR3 reads CASSPLVRDSNNEQFF. Here the CDR3 DNA reads TGTGCCAGCAGCCCCCTCGTACGGGACAGCAACAATGAGCAGTTCTTC.

This clone was seen only once. This chain joins TRBV6-6 and TRBJ1-2; the D is unclear. V was shortened by 6 bases and J by 8 bases, with 7 bases between the two germline ends. The CDR3 has 10 amino acids. CDR1 and CDR2 (germline): MNHNY, SVGAGI (reference sequence). The CDR3 DNA is TGTGCCAGCAGGGCAGGCGGCTACACCTTC. Translation gives CASRAGGYTF.

Here the CDR3 reads CASQLLQGFNYGYTF. The CDR3 DNA is TGTGCCAGCCAACTTTTACAGGGGTTTAACTATGGCTACACCTTC. V and J are TRBV19 and TRBJ1-2; 7 bases match TRBD1. The CDR3 covers 15 residues. The germline gives CDR1 LNHDA, CDR2 SQIVND (reference sequence). The junction had 11 bases not matched to a gene; V was cut back by 9 bases and J by 1 base.

This clone has a single count. V and J are TRBV11-2 and TRBJ2-7; D gene unclear. V dropped 4 bases and J dropped 4 bases, with 17 bases sitting between them. Germline V gene data show CDR1 as SGHAT and CDR2 as FQNNGV. The CDR3 runs to 15 residues. The CDR3 DNA reads TGTGCCAGCAGCTCAACTACCCCCAACCCTTACGAGCAGTACTTC. Its translation: CASSSTTPNPYEQYF.

V and J are TRBV9 and TRBJ1-1; weak D call: TRBD1 (5 bases). From germline, CDR1 is SGDLS and CDR2 YYNGEE. The CDR3 totals 14 residues. V was trimmed by 0 bases and J by 1 base, leaving 7 bases between them. The CDR3 reads CASSVVGGNTEAFF. The CDR3 DNA reads as TGTGCCAGCAGCGTAGTCGGGGGGAACACTGAAGCTTTCTTT.

The chain is built from TRBV7-2 and TRBJ2-1; 12 bases are a match to TRBD2. J gave up 8 bases and V 6 bases, and 5 bases lay outside the gene matches. This CDR3 has 14 residues. The germline V gene encodes CDR1 SGHTA and CDR2 FQGNSA. The CDR3 region has the DNA TGTGCCAGCAGTTCTAGCGGGAGGGTCGATGAGCAGTTCTTC. Translation gives CASSSSGRVDEQFF.

J is TRBJ1-2 and V is TRBV28; TRBD1 agrees at 11 bases. J gave up 8 bases and V 8 bases, and 13 bases lay outside the gene matches. This CDR3 contains 15 residues. Germline lookup yields CDR1 MDHEN and CDR2 SYDVKM. The CDR3 is CASSPGQGAFGGYTF. CDR3 in DNA: TGTGCCAGCTCCCCCGGACAGGGGGCGTTTGGGGGCTACACCTTC.

The V call is TRBV5-1, the J call TRBJ1-6; D is undetermined. V lost 6 bases, J lost 12 bases, and 13 bases lay in between. CDR3 length: 12 residues. The germline gives CDR1 SGHRS, CDR2 YFSETQ. The CDR3 protein is CASTTGELPLHF. The CDR3 DNA reads as TGCGCCAGCACGACGGGAGAATTACCCCTCCACTTT.

This clone was seen a single time. The rearrangement joins TRBV5-1 to TRBJ1-2; TRBD1 might be the D (5 bases). This CDR3 has 14 amino acids. Trimming stripped 3 bases from V and 4 bases from J, with 13 bases between. CDR1 and CDR2 (germline): SGHRS, YFSETQ. The CDR3 loop reads CASSSEEGAYGYTF. CDR3 DNA: TGCGCCAGCAGCTCCGAGGAAGGGGCCTATGGCTACACCTTC.

The chain recombines TRBV4-1 with TRBJ1-5; no clear D gene. Trimming took 1 base from V and 5 from J, leaving 6 bases between them. CDR1 is MGHRA, CDR2 YSYEKL, per germline. The CDR3 extends over 13 amino acids. CDR3 in DNA: TGCGCCAGCAGCCAAGGGAGGGATCAGCCCCAGCATTTT. Its protein product is CASSQGRDQPQHF.

This rearrangement joins TRBV7-2 to TRBJ1-1; D not resolved. This CDR3 is built from 12 residues. Per germline, CDR1 SGHTA and CDR2 FQGNSA. Trimming took off 3 bases at V and 4 bases at J, with 6 bases between the two ends. CDR3 nucleotides: TGTGCCAGCAGCTTTGTAGTCACTGAAGCTTTCTTT. Translating it yields CASSFVVTEAFF.

The chain recombines TRBV7-9 with TRBJ1-2; no reliable D call. The CDR3 contains 15 residues. Germline CDR1 SEHNR, CDR2 FQNEAQ (reference sequence). Trimming left V 2 bases short and J 0 bases short, with 10 bases between. As DNA, the CDR3 is TGTGCCAGCAGCTTACGGGGAAATCCTAACTATGGCTACACCTTC. It codes for CASSLRGNPNYGYTF.

The sample holds a few counts of this clone. The chain has TRBV27 and TRBJ2-2, with 13 bases identical to TRBD2. The germline gives CDR1 MNHEY, CDR2 SMNVEV (reference sequence). The ends lost 4 bases at V and 4 bases at J; junction bases unmatched: 9. The CDR3 has 18 residues. CDR3 sequence reads: CASSSGLAGVAGTGELFF. The CDR3 DNA follows: TGTGCCAGCAGTTCCGGACTAGCGGGAGTCGCAGGCACCGGGGAGCTGTTTTTT.

The V and J genes are TRBV10-3 and TRBJ1-5, with D maybe TRBD1 (5 bases). Per the germline V gene, CDR1 is ENHRY and CDR2 is SYGVKD. V lost 7 bases and J lost 7, with 14 bases in between. This CDR3 comprises 13 residues. The CDR3, as DNA: TGTGCCATCACCCCAGGGCAGGAACAGCCCCAGCATTTT. Translation: CAITPGQEQPQHF.

V usage is TRBV7-2 and J usage is TRBJ2-7; 9 nucleotides match TRBD2. CDR3 length equals 16 residues. From germline, CDR1 is SGHTA and CDR2 FQGNSA. V lost 1 base to trimming and J lost 4 bases; unmatched junction nucleotides: 8. CDR3 coding DNA: TGTGCCAGCAGCTTAGAACCCGCGGGAGGGGGGTACGAGCAGTACTTC. It translates to CASSLEPAGGGYEQYF.

Here the CDR3 DNA reads TGTGCCAGCAGTGATGCGGGAGAGGGCAATGAGCAGTTCTTC. Encoded protein: CASSDAGEGNEQFF. The chain combines TRBV6-4 with TRBJ2-1; 7 nucleotides line up with TRBD2. Germline CDR1 is MRHNA and CDR2 is SNTAGT. V lost 3 bases, J lost 6 bases, and 5 bases stayed unmatched. The CDR3 has 14 amino acids.

Comments on this clone: The sample holds other DNA sequences that translate to the same CDR3. V and J are TRBV6-5 and TRBJ1-2; D unclear. V was shortened by 0 bases and J by 4 bases, with 6 bases between the two germline ends. Germline lookup yields CDR1 MNHEY and CDR2 SVGAGI. This CDR3 is 13 amino acids long. The CDR3 sequence: CASSYSTGYGYTF. CDR3 nucleotide sequence: TGTGCCAGCAGTTACTCGACTGGCTATGGCTACACCTTC.

The genes are TRBV11-2 and TRBJ2-1; 7 bases fit TRBD2. Trimming cost V 3 bases and J 6 bases; bases outside gene matches: 8. CDR1 and CDR2 (germline): SGHAT, FQNNGV. There are 15 residues in the CDR3. CDR3 coding DNA: TGTGCCAGCAGCTTGGGGGGGAGGTGGGTCAATGAGCAGTTCTTC. Translated, it gives CASSLGGRWVNEQFF.